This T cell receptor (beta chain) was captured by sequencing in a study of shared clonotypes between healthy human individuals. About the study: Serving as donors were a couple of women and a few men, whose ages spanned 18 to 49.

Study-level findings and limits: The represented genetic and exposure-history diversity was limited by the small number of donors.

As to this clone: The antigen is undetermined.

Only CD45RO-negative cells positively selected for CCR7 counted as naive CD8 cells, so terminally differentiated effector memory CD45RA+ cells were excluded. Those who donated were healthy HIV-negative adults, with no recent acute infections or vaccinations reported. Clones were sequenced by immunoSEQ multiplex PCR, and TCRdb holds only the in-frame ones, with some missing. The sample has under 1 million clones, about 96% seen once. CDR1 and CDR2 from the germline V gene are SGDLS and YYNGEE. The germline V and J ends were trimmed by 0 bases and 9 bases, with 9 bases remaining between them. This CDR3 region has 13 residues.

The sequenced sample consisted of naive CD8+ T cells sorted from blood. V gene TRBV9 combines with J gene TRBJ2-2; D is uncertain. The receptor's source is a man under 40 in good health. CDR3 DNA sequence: TGTGCCAGCAGCGTAGGAGGAACCCGGGAGCTGTTTTTT. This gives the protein CASSVGGTRELFF.